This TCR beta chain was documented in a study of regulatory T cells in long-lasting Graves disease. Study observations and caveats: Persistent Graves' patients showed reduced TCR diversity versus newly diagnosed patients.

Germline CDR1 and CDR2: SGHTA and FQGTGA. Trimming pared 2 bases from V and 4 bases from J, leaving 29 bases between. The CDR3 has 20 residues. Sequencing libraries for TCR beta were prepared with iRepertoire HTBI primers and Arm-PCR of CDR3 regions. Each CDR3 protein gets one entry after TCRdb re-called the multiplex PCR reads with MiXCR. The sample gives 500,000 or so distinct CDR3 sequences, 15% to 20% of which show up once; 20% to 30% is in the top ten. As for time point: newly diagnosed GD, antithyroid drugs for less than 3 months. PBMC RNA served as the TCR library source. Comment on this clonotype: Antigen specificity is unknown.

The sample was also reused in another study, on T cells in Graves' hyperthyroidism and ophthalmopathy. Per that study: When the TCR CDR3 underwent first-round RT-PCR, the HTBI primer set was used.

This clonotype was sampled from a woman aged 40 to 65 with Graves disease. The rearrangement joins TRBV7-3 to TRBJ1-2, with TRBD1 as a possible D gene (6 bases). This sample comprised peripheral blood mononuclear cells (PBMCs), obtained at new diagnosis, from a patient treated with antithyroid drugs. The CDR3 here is CASSLLVDRPDLTCIYGYTF. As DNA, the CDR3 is TGTGCCAGCAGCTTACTCGTCGACAGGCCAGATTTGACGTGCATCTATGGCTACACCTTC.